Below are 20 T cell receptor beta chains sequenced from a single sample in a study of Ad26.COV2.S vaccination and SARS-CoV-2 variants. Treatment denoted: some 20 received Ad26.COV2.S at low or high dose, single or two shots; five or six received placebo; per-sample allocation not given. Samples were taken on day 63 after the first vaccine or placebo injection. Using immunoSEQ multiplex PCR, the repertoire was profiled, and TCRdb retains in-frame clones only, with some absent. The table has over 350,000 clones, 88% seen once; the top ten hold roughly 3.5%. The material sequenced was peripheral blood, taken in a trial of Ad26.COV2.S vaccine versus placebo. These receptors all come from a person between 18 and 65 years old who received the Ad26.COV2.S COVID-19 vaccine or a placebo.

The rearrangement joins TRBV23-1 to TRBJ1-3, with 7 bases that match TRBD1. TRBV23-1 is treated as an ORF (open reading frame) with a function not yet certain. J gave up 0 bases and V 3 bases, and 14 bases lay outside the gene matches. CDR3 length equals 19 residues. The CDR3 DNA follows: TGCGCCAGCAGTCATCCGGGCCGGCGGACAGGAAGCTCTGGAAACACCATATATTTT. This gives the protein CASSHPGRRTGSSGNTIYF.

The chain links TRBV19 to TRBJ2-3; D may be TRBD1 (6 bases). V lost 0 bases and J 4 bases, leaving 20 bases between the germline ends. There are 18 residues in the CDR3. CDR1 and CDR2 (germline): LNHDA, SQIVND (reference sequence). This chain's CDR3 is CASSIDIGRGQRADTQYF. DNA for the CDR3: TGTGCCAGTAGTATAGATATCGGACGAGGACAGAGGGCAGATACGCAGTATTTT.

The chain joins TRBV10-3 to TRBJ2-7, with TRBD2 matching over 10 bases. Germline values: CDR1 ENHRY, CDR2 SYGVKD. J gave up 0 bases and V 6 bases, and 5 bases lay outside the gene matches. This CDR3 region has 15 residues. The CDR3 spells CAIRLAGGSSYEQYF. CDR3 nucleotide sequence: TGTGCCATCAGATTAGCGGGGGGCAGCTCCTACGAGCAGTACTTC.

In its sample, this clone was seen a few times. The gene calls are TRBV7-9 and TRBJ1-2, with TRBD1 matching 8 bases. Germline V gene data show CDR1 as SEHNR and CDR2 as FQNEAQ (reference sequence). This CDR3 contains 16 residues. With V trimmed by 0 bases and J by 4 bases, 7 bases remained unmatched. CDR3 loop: CASSLAAGGTPYGYTF. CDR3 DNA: TGTGCCAGCAGCTTAGCGGCAGGGGGCACCCCCTATGGCTACACCTTC.

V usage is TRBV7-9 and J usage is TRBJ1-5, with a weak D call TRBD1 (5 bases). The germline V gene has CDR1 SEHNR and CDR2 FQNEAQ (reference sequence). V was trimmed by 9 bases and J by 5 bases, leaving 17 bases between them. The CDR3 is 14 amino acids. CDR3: CARRTFARDQPQHF. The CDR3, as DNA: TGTGCCAGGAGGACATTTGCAAGAGATCAGCCCCAGCATTTT.

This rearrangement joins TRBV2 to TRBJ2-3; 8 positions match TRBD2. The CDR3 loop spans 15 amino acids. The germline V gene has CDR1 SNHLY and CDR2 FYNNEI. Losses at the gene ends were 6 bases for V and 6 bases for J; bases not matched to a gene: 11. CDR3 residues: CASRPGLVSFDTQYF. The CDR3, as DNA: TGTGCCAGCAGGCCGGGACTAGTCTCCTTTGATACGCAGTATTTT. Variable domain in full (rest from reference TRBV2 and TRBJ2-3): EPEVTQTPSHQVTQMGQEVILRCVPISNHLYFYWYRQILGQKVEFLVSFYNNEISEKSEIFDDQFSVERPDGSNFTLKIRSTKLEDSAMYFCASRPGLVSFDTQYFGPGTRLTVL.

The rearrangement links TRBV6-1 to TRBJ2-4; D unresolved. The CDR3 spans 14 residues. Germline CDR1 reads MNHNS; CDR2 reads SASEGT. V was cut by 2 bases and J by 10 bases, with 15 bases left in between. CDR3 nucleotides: TGTGCCAGCAGTGAAAAGTACATACCAAAGATTCAGTACTTC. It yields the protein CASSEKYIPKIQYF.

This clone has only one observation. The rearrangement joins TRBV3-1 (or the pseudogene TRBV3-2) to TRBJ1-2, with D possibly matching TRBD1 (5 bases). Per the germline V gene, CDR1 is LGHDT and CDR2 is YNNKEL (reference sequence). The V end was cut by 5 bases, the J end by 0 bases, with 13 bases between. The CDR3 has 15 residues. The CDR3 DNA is TGTGCCAGCAGCTACGGGACGGGAACTAACTATGGCTACACCTTC. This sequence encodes CASSYGTGTNYGYTF.

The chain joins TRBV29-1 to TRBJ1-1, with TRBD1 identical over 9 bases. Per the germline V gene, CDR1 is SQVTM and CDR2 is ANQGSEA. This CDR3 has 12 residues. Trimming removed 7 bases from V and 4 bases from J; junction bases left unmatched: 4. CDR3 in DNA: TGCAGCGCTCTGACAGGGGGCACTGAAGCTTTCTTT. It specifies CSALTGGTEAFF.

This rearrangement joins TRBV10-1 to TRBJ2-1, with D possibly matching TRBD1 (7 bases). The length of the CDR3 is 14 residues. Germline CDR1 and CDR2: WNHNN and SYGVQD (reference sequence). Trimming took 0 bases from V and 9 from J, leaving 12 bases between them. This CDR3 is CASSESNRGGEQFF. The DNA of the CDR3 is TGCGCCAGCAGTGAGTCAAACAGGGGAGGTGAGCAGTTCTTC.

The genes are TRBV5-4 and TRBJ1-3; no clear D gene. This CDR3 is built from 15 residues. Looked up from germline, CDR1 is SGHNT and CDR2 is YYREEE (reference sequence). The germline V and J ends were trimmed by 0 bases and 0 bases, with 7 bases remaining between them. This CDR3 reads CASSLAPGSGNTIYF. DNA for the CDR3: TGTGCCAGCAGCTTGGCGCCTGGCTCTGGAAACACCATATATTTT.

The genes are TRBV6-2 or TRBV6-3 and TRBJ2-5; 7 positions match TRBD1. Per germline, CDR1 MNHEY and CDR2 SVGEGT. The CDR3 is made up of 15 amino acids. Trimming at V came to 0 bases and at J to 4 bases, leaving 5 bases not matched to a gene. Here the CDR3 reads CASSYSRGGRETQYF. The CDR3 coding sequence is TGTGCCAGCAGTTACTCGAGAGGGGGCCGAGAGACCCAGTACTTC.

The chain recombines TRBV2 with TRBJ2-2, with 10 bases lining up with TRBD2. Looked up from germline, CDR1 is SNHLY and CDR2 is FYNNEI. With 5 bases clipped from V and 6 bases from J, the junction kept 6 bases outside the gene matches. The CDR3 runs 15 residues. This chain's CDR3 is CASSFLAGVAGELFF. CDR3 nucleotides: TGTGCCAGCAGTTTTCTAGCGGGGGTCGCCGGGGAGCTGTTTTTT.

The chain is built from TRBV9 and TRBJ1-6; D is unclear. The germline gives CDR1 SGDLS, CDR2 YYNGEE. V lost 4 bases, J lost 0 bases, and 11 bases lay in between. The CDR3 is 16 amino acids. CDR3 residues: CASSTGGSSYNSPLHF. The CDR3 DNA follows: TGTGCCAGCAGCACTGGAGGGAGCTCCTATAATTCACCCCTCCACTTT.

CDR3 protein: CASSSRERGPYNEQFF. DNA for the CDR3: TGTGCCAGCAGCTCCCGGGAGCGGGGGCCGTACAATGAGCAGTTCTTC. The rearrangement joins TRBV5-6 to TRBJ2-1, with TRBD2 matching 8 bases. The CDR3 runs to 16 residues. Trimming cost V 3 bases and J 4 bases; bases outside gene matches: 9. In germline, CDR1 is SGHDT, CDR2 YYEEEE.

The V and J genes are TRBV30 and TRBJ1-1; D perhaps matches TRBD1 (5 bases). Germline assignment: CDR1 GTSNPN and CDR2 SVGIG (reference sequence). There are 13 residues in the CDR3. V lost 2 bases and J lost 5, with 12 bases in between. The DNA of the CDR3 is TGTGCCTGGAGTAGGGAGGGGTTGACTGAAGCTTTCTTT. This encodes CAWSREGLTEAFF.

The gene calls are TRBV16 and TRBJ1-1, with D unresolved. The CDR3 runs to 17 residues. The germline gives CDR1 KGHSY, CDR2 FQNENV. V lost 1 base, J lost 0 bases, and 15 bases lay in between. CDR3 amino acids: CASSQYLQIDMNTEAFF. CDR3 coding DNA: TGTGCCAGCAGCCAATATCTTCAGATAGACATGAACACTGAAGCTTTCTTT.

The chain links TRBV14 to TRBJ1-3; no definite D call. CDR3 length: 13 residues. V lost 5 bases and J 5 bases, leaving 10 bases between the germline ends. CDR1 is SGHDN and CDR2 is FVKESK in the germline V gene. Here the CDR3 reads CASSWTGRNTIYF. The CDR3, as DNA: TGTGCCAGCAGCTGGACGGGCAGAAACACCATATATTTT.

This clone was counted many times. Here the CDR3 reads CASRDKKINPYEQYF. The CDR3 coding sequence is TGTGCCAGCCGGGACAAAAAAATAAATCCCTACGAGCAGTACTTC. The rearrangement uses TRBV6-5 and TRBJ2-7; tentative D call: TRBD1 (6 bases). The CDR3 runs 15 residues. Trimming stripped 8 bases from V and 2 bases from J, with 19 bases between. The germline V gene encodes CDR1 MNHEY and CDR2 SVGAGI.

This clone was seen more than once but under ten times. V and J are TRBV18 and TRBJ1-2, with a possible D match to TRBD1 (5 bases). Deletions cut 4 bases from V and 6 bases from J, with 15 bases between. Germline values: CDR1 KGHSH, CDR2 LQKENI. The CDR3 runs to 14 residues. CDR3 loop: CASSQGENKDGYTF. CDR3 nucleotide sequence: TGTGCCAGCTCACAAGGGGAAAACAAGGATGGCTACACCTTC.